This is a list of T cell receptor beta chains from one sample in a study of blood T cell repertoires in COVID-19. Sequenced by immunoSEQ multiplex PCR; TCRdb stores in-frame clones only, minus some. This table has fewer than 180,000 clones, about four fifths appearing once. Specimen: peripheral blood. These receptors originate from a man in his 70s with acute or convalescent COVID-19. Both conserved end residues are part of each CDR3. D genes are given only for firm matches. Clone size is stated in some rows and not others, as once, few, many or a class when expanded.

D | size | J | V | CDR3 | DNA
- | - | TRBJ2-1 | TRBV29-1 | CSVQGQRPGWEQFF | TGCAGCGTCCAGGGACAAAGGCCGGGGTGGGAGCAGTTCTTC
- | once | TRBJ2-5 | TRBV11-2 | CASSLSVKGRETQYF | TGTGCCAGCAGCTTAAGCGTGAAGGGGAGGGAGACCCAGTACTTC
- | once | TRBJ2-6 | TRBV10-3 | CAISGISINPSSGANVLTF | TGTGCCATCAGTGGAATTAGTATCAATCCGAGCTCTGGGGCCAACGTCCTGACTTTC
- | - | TRBJ2-7 | TRBV7-3 | CASSRSRDSEQYF | TGTGCCAGCAGCAGGAGCAGGGATAGCGAGCAGTACTTC
- | - | TRBJ1-5 | TRBV4-1 | CASSQEGRPLGGSQHF | TGCGCCAGCAGCCAAGAAGGAAGGCCGCTCGGGGGGTCCCAGCATTTT
TRBD2 | - | TRBJ2-7 | TRBV20-1 | CSASGTSGLDSSYEQYF | TGCAGTGCTAGTGGGACTAGCGGACTCGACAGCTCCTACGAGCAGTACTTC
- | - | TRBJ2-2 | TRBV24-1 | CATQPGDNTGELFF | TGTGCCACCCAACCGGGAGATAACACCGGGGAGCTGTTTTTT
- | - | TRBJ2-7 | TRBV6-5 | CASSPRQGSNEQYF | TGTGCCAGCAGTCCCCGGCAGGGGTCCAACGAGCAGTACTTC
- | - | TRBJ1-1 | TRBV4-1 | CASSQSYNTEAFF | TGCGCCAGCAGCCAATCCTACAACACTGAAGCTTTCTTT
- | - | TRBJ1-1 | TRBV29-1 | CSVEQGGFTEAFF | TGCAGCGTTGAACAGGGTGGTTTCACTGAAGCTTTCTTT
- | - | TRBJ1-5 | TRBV28 | CASRTARPKREPQHF | TGTGCCAGCAGAACAGCGAGACCGAAGCGGGAACCCCAGCATTTT
- | - | TRBJ2-3 | TRBV27 | CASSPDWVGDTQYF | TGTGCCAGCAGCCCGGACTGGGTGGGGGATACGCAGTATTTT
TRBD1 | once | TRBJ1-4 | TRBV28 | CASSSQTGDQHEKLFF | TGTGCCAGCAGTTCCCAAACAGGGGATCAGCATGAAAAACTGTTTTTT
- | - | TRBJ1-2 | TRBV3-1/TRBV3-2 | CASSPGDRNYGYTF | TGTGCCAGCAGCCCCGGAGACAGAAACTATGGCTACACCTTC
TRBD1 | few | TRBJ1-2 | TRBV7-8 | CASSSGGTGGYGYTF | TGTGCCAGCAGCTCCGGGGGGACAGGGGGTTATGGCTACACCTTC
- | - | TRBJ2-3 | TRBV28 | CASRPPGVLDTQYF | TGTGCCAGCAGGCCCCCCGGGGTTTTGGATACGCAGTATTTT